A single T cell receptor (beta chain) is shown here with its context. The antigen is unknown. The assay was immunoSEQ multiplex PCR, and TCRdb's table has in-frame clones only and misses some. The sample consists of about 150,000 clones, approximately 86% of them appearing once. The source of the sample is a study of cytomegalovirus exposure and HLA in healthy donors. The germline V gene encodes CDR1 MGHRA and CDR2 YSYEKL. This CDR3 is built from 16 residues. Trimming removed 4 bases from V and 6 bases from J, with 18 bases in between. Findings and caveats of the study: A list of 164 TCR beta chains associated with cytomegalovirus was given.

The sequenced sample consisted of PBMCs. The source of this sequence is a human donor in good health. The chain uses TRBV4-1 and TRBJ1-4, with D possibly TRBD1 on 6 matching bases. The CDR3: CASSRRQGSRDEKLFF. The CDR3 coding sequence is TGCGCCAGCAGCCGACGGCAGGGGAGTAGGGATGAAAAACTGTTTTTT.